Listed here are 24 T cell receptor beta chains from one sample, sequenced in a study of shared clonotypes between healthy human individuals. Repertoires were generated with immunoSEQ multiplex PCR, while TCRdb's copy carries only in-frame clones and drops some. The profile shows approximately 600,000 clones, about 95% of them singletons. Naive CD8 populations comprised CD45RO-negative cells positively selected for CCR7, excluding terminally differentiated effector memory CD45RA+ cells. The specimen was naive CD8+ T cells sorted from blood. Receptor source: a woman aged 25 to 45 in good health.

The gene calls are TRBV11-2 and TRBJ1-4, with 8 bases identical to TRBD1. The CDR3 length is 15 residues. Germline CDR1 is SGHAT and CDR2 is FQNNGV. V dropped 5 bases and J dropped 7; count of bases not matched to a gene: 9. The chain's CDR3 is CASSPWTGSTEKLFF. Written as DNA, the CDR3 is TGTGCCAGCAGCCCATGGACAGGGTCGACTGAAAAACTGTTTTTT.

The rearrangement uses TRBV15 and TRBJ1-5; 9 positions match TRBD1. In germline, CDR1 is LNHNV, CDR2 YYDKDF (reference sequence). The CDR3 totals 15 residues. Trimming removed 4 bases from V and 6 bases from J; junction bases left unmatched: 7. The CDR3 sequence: CATSTRTGVGQPQHF. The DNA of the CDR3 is TGTGCCACCAGCACAAGGACAGGGGTCGGTCAGCCCCAGCATTTT.

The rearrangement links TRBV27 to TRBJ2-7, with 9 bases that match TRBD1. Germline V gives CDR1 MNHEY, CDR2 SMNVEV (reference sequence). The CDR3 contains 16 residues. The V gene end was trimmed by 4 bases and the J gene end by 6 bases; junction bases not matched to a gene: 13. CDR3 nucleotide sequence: TGTGCCAGCAGTTCAATCGCCCGGACAGGGGATAGCGAGCAGTACTTC. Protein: CASSSIARTGDSEQYF.

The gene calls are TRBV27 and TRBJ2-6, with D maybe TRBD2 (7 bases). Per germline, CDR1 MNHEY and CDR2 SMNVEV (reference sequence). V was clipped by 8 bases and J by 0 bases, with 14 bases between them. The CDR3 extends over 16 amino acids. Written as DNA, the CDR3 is TGTGCCAGCGGGGAGGGGGTCCCCTCTGGGGCCAACGTCCTGACTTTC. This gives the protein CASGEGVPSGANVLTF.

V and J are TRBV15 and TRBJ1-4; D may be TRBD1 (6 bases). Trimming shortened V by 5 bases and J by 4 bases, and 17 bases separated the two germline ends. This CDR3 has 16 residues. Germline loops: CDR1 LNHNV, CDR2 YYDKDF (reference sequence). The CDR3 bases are TGTGCCACCAGCCCTCGGAAGGGGGGCCATAATGAAAAACTGTTTTTT. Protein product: CATSPRKGGHNEKLFF.

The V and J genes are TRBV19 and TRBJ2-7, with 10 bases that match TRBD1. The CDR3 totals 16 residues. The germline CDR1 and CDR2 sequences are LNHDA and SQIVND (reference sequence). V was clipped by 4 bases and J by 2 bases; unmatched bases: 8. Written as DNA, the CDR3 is TGTGCCAGTAGTACAGACCGGGACAGGGGCACCTACGAGCAGTACTTC. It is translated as CASSTDRDRGTYEQYF.

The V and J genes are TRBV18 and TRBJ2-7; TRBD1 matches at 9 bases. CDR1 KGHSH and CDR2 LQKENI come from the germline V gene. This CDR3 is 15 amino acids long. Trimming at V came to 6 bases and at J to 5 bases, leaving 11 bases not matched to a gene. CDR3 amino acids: CASSQDGTGRNEQYF. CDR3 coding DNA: TGTGCCAGCTCTCAGGATGGGACAGGGCGGAACGAGCAGTACTTC.

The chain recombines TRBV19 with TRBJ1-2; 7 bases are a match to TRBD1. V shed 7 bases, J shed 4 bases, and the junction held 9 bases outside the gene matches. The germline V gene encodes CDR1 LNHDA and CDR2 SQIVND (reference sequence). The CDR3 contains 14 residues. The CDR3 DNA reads TGTGCCAGTAATATCCCGGGACAGCTCTATGGCTACACCTTC. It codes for CASNIPGQLYGYTF. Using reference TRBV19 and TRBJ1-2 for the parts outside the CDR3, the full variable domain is DGGITQSPKYLFRKEGQNVTLSCEQNLNHDAMYWYRQDPGQGLRLIYYSQIVNDFQKGDIAEGYSVSREKKESFPLTVTSAQKNPTAFYLCASNIPGQLYGYTFGSGTRLTVV.

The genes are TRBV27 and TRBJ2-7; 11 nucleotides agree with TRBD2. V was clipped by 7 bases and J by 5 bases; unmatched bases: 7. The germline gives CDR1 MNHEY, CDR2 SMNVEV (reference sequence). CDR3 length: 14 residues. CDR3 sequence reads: CASKPRLAGNEQYF. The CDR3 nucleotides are TGTGCCAGCAAGCCTCGACTAGCGGGAAACGAGCAGTACTTC.

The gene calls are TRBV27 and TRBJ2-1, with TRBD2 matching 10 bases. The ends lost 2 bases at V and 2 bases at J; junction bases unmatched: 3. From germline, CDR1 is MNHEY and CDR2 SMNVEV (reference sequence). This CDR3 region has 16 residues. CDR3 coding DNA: TGTGCCAGCAGTTTAAAACTAGCGGGGCCCTACAATGAGCAGTTCTTC. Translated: CASSLKLAGPYNEQFF.

Here the CDR3 reads CASVSMGETYEQYF. The CDR3 DNA follows: TGTGCCAGCGTATCCATGGGGGAAACCTACGAGCAGTACTTC. The chain joins TRBV7-8 to TRBJ2-5; D assignment may be TRBD1 or TRBD2 (5 bases each). The DNA end is a closer match to TRBJ2-7, so the J assignment may be wrong. The CDR3 covers 14 residues. Germline V gene sequence: CDR1 SGHVS, CDR2 FQNEAQ.

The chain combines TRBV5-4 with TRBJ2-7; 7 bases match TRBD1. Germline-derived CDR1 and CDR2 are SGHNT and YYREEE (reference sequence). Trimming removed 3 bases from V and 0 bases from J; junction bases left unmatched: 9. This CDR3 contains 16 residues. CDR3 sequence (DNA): TGTGCCAGCAGCTACTTATCCGGGACAGCCTCCTACGAGCAGTACTTC. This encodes CASSYLSGTASYEQYF.

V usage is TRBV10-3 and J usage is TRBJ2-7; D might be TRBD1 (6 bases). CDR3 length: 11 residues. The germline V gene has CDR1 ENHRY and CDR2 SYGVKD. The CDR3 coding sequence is TGTGCGATTAAGACAGGCGCCGAGCAGTACTTC. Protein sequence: CAIKTGAEQYF.

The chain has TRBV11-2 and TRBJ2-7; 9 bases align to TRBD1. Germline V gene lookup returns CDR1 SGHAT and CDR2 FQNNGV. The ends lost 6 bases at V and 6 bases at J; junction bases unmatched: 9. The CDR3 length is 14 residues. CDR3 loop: CASSPTGGLIEQYF. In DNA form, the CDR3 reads TGTGCCAGCAGTCCGACAGGGGGATTGATCGAGCAGTACTTC.

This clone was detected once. In nucleotides, the CDR3 is TGTGCCAGCAGCCCCTATAGGGCTAGCGGGTTATCCAAAGATACGCAGTATTTT. Translated, it gives CASSPYRASGLSKDTQYF. The rearrangement links TRBV11-2 to TRBJ2-3; TRBD2 matches 8 bases. CDR3 size: 18 residues. Per germline, CDR1 SGHAT and CDR2 FQNNGV. V lost 5 bases to trimming and J lost 5 bases; unmatched junction nucleotides: 18.

The CDR3 bases are TGTGCCAGCAGTGAATGGTACGGGTCGGTCACTGAAGCTTTCTTT. This gives the protein CASSEWYGSVTEAFF. V usage is TRBV6-1 and J usage is TRBJ1-1; D not resolved. This CDR3 is built from 15 residues. V was cut by 2 bases and J by 4 bases, with 14 bases left in between. Germline V gene lookup returns CDR1 MNHNS and CDR2 SASEGT.

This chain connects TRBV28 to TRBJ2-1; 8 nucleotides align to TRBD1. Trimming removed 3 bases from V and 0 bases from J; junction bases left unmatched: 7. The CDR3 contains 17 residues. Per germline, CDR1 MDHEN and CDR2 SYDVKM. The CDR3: CASSFTDRGSSYNEQFF. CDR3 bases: TGTGCCAGCAGTTTCACTGACAGGGGTAGCTCCTACAATGAGCAGTTCTTC.

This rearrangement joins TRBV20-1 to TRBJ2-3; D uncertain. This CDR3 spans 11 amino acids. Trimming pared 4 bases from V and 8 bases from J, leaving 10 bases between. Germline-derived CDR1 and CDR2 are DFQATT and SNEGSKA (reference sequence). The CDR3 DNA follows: TGCAGTGCTAAGTCTTGGGGTACGCAGTATTTT. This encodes CSAKSWGTQYF.

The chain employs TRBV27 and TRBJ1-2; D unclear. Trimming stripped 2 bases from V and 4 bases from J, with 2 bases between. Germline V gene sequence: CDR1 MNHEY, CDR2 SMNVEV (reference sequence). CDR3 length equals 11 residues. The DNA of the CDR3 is TGTGCCAGCAGTTTAAGCTATGGCTACACCTTC. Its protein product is CASSLSYGYTF.

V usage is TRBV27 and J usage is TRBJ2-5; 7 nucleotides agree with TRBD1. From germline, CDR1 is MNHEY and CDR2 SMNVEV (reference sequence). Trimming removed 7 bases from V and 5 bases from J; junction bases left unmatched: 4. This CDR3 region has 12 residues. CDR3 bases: TGTGCCAGCACTCTAGGGGGCGAGACCCAGTACTTC. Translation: CASTLGGETQYF.

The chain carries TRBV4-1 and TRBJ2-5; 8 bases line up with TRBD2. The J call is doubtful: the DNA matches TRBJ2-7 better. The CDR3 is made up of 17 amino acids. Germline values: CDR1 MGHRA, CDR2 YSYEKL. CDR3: CASSPLPSGGPSYEQYF. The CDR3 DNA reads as TGCGCCAGCAGCCCGCTGCCGTCGGGAGGGCCCTCCTACGAGCAGTACTTC.

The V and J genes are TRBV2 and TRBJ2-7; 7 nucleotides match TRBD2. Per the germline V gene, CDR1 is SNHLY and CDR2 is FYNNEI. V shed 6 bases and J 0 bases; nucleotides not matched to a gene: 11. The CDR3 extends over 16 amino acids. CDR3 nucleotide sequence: TGTGCCAGCAGGGCTGGTGGGAGGGGAGGCTCCTACGAGCAGTACTTC. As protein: CASRAGGRGGSYEQYF.

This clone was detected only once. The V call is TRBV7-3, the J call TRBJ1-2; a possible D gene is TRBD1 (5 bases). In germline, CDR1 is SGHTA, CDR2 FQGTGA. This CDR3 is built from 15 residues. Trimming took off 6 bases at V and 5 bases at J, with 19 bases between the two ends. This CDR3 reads CASSRTGTGGYGYTF. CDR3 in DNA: TGTGCCAGCAGTCGCACAGGCACTGGAGGGTATGGCTACACCTTC.

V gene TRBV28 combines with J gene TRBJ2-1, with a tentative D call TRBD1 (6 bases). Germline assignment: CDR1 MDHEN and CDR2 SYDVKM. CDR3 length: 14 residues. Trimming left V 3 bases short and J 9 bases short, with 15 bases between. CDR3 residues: CASSFPGHTGEQFF. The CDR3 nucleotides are TGTGCCAGCAGTTTCCCGGGACATACGGGTGAGCAGTTCTTC.